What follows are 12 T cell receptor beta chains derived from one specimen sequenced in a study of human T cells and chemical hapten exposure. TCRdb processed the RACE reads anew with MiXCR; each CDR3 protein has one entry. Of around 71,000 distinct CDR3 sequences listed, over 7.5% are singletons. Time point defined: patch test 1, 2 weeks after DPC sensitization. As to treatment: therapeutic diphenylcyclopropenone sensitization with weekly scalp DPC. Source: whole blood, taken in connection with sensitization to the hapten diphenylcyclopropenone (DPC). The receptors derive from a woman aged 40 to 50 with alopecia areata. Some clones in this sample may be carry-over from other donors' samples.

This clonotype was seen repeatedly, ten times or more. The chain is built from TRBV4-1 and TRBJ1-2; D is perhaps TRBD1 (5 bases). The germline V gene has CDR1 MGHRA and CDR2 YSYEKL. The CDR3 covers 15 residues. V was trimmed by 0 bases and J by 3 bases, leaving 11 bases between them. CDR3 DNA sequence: TGCGCCAGCAGCCAAGAAAGGGGCACCGACTATGGCTACACCTTC. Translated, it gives CASSQERGTDYGYTF.

The CDR3 here is CASSVNTGELFF. The CDR3 DNA follows: TGTGCCAGCAGCGTGAACACCGGGGAGCTGTTTTTT. The J gene is TRBJ2-2, the V gene TRBV9; no definite D call. V dropped 2 bases and J dropped 1 base, with 0 bases sitting between them. Germline V lookup: CDR1 SGDLS, CDR2 YYNGEE. The length of the CDR3 is 12 residues.

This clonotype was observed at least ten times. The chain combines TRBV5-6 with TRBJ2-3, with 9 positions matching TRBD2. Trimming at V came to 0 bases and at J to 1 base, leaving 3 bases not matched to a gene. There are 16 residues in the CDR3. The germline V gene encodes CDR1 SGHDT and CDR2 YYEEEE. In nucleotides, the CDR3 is TGTGCCAGCAGCTTGGTCCTAGCGGGGCGCACAGATACGCAGTATTTT. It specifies CASSLVLAGRTDTQYF.

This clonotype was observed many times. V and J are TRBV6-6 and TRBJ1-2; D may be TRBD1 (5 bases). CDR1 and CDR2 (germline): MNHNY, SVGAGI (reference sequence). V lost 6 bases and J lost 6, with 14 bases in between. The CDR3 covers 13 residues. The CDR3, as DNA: TGTGCCAGCAGCTCACCAGGGTTCGATGGCTACACCTTC. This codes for CASSSPGFDGYTF.

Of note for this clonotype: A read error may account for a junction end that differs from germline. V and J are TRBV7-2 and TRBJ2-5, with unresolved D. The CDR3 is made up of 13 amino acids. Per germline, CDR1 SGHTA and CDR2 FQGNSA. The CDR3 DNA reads TGTGCCAGCATCTTAGGATGGCAAGAGACCCAGTACTTC. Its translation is CASILGWQETQYF.

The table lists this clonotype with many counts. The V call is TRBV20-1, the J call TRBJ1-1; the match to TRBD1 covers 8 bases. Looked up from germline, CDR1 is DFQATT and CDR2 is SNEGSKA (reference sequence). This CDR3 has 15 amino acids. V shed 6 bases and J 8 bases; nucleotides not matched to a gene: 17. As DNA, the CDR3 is TGCAGTGCGGTAGGACAGGGAGCGGGATTCGACGAAGCTTTCTTT. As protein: CSAVGQGAGFDEAFF.

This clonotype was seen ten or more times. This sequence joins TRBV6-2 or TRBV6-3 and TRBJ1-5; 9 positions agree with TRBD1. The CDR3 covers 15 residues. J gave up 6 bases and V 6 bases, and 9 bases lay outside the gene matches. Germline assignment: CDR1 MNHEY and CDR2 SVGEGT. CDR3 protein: CASSWGQGVRQPQHF. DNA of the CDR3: TGTGCCAGCAGCTGGGGACAGGGCGTTCGTCAGCCCCAGCATTTT.

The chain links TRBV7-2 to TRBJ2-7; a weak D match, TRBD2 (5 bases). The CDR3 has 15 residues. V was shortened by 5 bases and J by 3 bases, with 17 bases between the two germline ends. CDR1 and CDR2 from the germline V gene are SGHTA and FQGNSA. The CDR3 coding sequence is TGTGCCAGCAGCCCAGGTGCGGACTTCCTCTACGAGCAGTACTTC. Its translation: CASSPGADFLYEQYF.

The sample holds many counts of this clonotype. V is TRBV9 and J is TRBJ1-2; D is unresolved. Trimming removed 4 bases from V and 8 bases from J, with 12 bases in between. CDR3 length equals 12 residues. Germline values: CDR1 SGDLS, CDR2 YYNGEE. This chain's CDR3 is CASSPFRRGYTF. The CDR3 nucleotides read TGTGCCAGCAGCCCCTTCCGACGGGGCTACACCTTC. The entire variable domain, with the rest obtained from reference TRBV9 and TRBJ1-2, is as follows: DSGVTQTPKHLITATGQRVTLRCSPRSGDLSVYWYQQSLDQGLQFLIQYYNGEERAKGNILERFSAQQFPDLHSELNLSSLELGDSALYFCASSPFRRGYTFGSGTRLTVV.

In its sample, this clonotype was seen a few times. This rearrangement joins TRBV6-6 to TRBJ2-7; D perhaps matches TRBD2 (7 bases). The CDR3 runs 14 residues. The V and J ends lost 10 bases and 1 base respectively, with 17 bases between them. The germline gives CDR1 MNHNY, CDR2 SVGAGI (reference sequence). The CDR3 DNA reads TGTGCCACCACTCGGGGGGCAGAGTCCTACGAGCAGTACTTC. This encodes CATTRGAESYEQYF.

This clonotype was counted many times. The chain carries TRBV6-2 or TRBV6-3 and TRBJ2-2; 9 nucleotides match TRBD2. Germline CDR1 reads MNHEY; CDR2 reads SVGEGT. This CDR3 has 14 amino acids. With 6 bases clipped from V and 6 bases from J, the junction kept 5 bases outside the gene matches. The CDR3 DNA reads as TGTGCCAGCAGCCGGGGACTAGCAGCCGGGGAGCTGTTTTTT. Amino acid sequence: CASSRGLAAGELFF.

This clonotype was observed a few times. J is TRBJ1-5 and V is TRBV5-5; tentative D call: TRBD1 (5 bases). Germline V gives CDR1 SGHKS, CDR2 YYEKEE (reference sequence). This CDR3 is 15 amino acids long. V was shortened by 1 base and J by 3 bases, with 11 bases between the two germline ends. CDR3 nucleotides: TGTGCCAGCAGCTTGCTTCAGGGACTCAATCAGCCCCAGCATTTT. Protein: CASSLLQGLNQPQHF.